This TCR beta chain was retrieved from a study of shared clonotypes between healthy human individuals. Germline CDR1 is MNHEY and CDR2 is SMNVEV (reference sequence). The CDR3 is 16 residues long. V lost 5 bases and J lost 5; bases outside the gene matches: 6. Ten immunoSEQ deep assay plates were used by the authors to sequence unsorted PBMC DNA. Assay: immunoSEQ multiplex PCR; the TCRdb copy retains only in-frame clones and omits some. This sample carries roughly 510,000 clones, over 75% of them seen once, and the ten largest clones take under 15%. Sequenced: PBMCs. This chain links TRBV27 with TRBJ2-2; 12 bases are a match to TRBD2. This TCR was sampled from a woman aged 40 to 50 in good health. Some clones in this sample may be carry-over from other donors' samples. CDR3 sequence reads: CASSPRLAGETGELFF. DNA for the CDR3: TGTGCCAGCAGTCCTCGACTAGCGGGAGAGACCGGGGAGCTGTTTTTT.